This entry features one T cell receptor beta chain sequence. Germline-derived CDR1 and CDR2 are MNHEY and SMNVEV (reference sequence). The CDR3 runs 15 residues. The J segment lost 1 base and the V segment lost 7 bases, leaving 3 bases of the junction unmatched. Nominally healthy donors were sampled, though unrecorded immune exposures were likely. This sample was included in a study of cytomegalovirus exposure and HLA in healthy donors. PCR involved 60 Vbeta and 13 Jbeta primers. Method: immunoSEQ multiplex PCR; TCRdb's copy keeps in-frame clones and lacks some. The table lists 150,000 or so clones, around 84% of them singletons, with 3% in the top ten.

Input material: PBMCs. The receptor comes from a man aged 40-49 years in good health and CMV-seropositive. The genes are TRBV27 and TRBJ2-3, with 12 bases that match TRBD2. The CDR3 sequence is CASTRLAGGTDTQYF. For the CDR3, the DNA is TGTGCCAGCACTCGACTAGCGGGAGGCACAGATACGCAGTATTTT.